This is a list of T cell receptor beta chains from one sample in a study of T cell responses to AZD1222 COVID-19 vaccine. Clones were sequenced by immunoSEQ multiplex PCR, and TCRdb holds only the in-frame ones, with some missing. The repertoire consists of some 80,000 clones, with 90% to 95% occurring once and the leading ten covering about 5.2%. This specimen consisted of peripheral blood, obtained on day 0 of AZD1222 vaccination. Receptor source: an adult in good health. CDR3s include the opening cysteine and the closing phenylalanine or tryptophan. The D gene is left open where the match is weak. Clone size appears in some rows only: once, few, many, or a class for an expanded clone.

size,V,J,D,DNA,CDR3
once,TRBV28,TRBJ2-3,-,TGTGCCAGCAGTTTGAGGGGGGGGAGCACAGATACGCAGTATTTT,CASSLRGGSTDTQYF
-,TRBV14,TRBJ1-2,-,TGTGCCAGCAGTAATGGACTCGGCTACACCTTC,CASSNGLGYTF
-,TRBV30,TRBJ2-7,-,TGTGCCTTAAAGGGGGGGGGCTCCTACGAGCAGTACTTC,CALKGGGSYEQYF
-,TRBV25-1,TRBJ2-2,-,TGTGCCAGCAGTCGTAAAAAATGGGTGAACACCGGGGAGCTGTTTTTT,CASSRKKWVNTGELFF
-,TRBV7-3,TRBJ2-1,-,TGTGCCAGCATCCTGAGGAGGTACCCCTACAATGAGCAGTTCTTC,CASILRRYPYNEQFF
few,TRBV5-5,TRBJ1-4,TRBD1,TGTGCCAGCAGCTTGGAGGTGGTACAGGGGGCGGAAAAACTGTTTTTT,CASSLEVVQGAEKLFF
-,TRBV30,TRBJ1-2,-,TGTGCCTGGAGCCTGGACAGTTACTATGGCTACACCTTC,CAWSLDSYYGYTF
many,TRBV6-5,TRBJ1-5,-,TGTGCCAGCAGTACCGACGGTAATCAGCCCCAGCATTTT,CASSTDGNQPQHF
-,TRBV27,TRBJ1-1,TRBD1,TGTGCCAGCAGTCGAAGACTTGCAGGGGGAACTGAAGCTTTCTTT,CASSRRLAGGTEAFF
-,TRBV2,TRBJ2-7,TRBD1,TGTGCCAGCACCCTACCTGGGGGACAGGGGGCCTACGAGCAGTACTTC,CASTLPGGQGAYEQYF
-,TRBV28,TRBJ2-7,TRBD2,TGTGCCAGCAGTTTGGCTGGCGGGGGGGTTTACGAGCAGTACTTC,CASSLAGGGVYEQYF
-,TRBV4-1,TRBJ2-3,-,TGCGCCAGCAGCAAAACGTTCCGGCAGGGCCACACAGATACGCAGTATTTT,CASSKTFRQGHTDTQYF
-,TRBV4-1,TRBJ2-3,-,TGCGCCAGCAGCCAAGATGAACTAGCAGGAGATACGCAGTATTTT,CASSQDELAGDTQYF
-,TRBV6-2/TRBV6-3,TRBJ2-3,TRBD2,TGTGCCAGCAGTGTTATAGCGGGGGGCAGAATCATCGCTAGCACAGATACGCAGTATTTT,CASSVIAGGRIIASTDTQYF
-,TRBV30,TRBJ2-7,TRBD1,TGTGCCTGGAGTGTGGGGACAGGGGCCTACGAGCAGTACTTC,CAWSVGTGAYEQYF
once,TRBV11-2,TRBJ1-1,-,TGTGCCAGCAGCACACCGGGGGGCACTGAAGCTTTCTTT,CASSTPGGTEAFF
-,TRBV3-1/TRBV3-2,TRBJ2-5,TRBD2,TGTGCCACCCACCACTCAACTACTTTAGCGGGGGGGCGACAAGAGACCCAGTACTTC,CATHHSTTLAGGRQETQYF
once,TRBV2,TRBJ2-3,TRBD2,TGTGCCAGCAGGCGACGTACTAGCGGGGGTTCGTCAGATACGCAGTATTTT,CASRRRTSGGSSDTQYF
few,TRBV6-5,TRBJ2-2,-,TGTGCCAGCAGTTATTATTCAGGCCTTACCACCGGGGAGCTGTTTTTT,CASSYYSGLTTGELFF
-,TRBV3-1/TRBV3-2,TRBJ1-5,TRBD1,TGTGCCAGCAGCCCTCGACAGGGGTCTCAGCCCCAGCATTTT,CASSPRQGSQPQHF
once,TRBV7-9,TRBJ2-7,TRBD2,TGTGCCAGCAGTACCGGACTAGCGTACGACGAGCAGTACTTC,CASSTGLAYDEQYF
-,TRBV28,TRBJ2-2,-,TGTGCCAGCAGTTTATCCGCGACAGGGAACACCGGGGAGCTGTTTTTT,CASSLSATGNTGELFF
once,TRBV5-1,TRBJ2-3,TRBD2,TGCGCCAGCAGCTTGTGGCGCGGGGGTCCCTCCACAGATACGCAGTATTTT,CASSLWRGGPSTDTQYF
-,TRBV27,TRBJ2-1,-,TGTGCCAGCAGTTTATTAACGGAGGGCCCCTACAATGAGCAGTTCTTC,CASSLLTEGPYNEQFF
once,TRBV18,TRBJ2-7,-,TGTGCCAGCTCACCCGGGACGGGCCTCTACGAGCAGTACTTC,CASSPGTGLYEQYF
-,TRBV19,TRBJ2-7,TRBD2,TGTGCCAGTAGTTCTTCTCGGACTAGCGGCTCCTACGAGCAGTACTTC,CASSSSRTSGSYEQYF